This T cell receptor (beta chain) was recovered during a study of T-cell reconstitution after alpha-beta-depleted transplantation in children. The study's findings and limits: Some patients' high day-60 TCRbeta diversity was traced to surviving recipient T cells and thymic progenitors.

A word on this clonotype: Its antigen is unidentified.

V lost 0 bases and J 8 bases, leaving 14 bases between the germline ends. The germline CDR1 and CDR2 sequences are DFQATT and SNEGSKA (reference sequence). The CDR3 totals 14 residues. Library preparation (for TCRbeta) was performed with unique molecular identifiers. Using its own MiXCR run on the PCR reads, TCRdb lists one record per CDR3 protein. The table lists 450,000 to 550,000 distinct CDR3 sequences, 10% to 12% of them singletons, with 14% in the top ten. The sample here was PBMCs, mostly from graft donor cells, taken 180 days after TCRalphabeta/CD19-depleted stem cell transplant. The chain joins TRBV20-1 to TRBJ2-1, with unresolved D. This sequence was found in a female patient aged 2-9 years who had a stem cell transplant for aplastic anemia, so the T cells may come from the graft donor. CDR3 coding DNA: TGCAGTGCTAGAGATCTGGACGGTTGGGATGAGCAGTTCTTC. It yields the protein CSARDLDGWDEQFF.